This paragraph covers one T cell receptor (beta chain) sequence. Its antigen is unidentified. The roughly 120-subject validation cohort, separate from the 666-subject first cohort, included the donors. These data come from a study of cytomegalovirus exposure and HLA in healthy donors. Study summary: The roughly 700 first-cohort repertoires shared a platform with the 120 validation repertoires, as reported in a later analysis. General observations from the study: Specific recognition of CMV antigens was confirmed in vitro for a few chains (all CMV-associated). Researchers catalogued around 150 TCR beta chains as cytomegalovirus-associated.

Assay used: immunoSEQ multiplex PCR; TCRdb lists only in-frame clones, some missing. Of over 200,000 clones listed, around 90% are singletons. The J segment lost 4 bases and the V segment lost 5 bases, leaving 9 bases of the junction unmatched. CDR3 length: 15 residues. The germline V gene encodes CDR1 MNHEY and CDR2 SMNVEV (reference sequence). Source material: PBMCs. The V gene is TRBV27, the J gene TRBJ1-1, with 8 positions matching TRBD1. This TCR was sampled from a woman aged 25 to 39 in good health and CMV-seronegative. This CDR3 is CASSLQGAQVTEAFF. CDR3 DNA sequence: TGTGCCAGCAGTCTCCAGGGGGCGCAGGTCACTGAAGCTTTCTTT.